The TCR beta chain under discussion was sequenced for a study of shared clonotypes between healthy human individuals. Study-wide results and limits: Generally, estimated richness proved larger in naive subsets than it did in memory subsets. Rarefaction showed that sequencing of sorted subsets was incomplete (despite large depth). Shared across a few donors were 5% to 6% of the naive CD4 clonotypes.

CD8 cells regarded as naive lacked CD45RO, were positively chosen for CCR7, and omitted terminally differentiated effector memory CD45RA+ cells. CDR1 is LNHDA and CDR2 is SQIVND in the germline V gene (reference sequence). This CDR3 has 15 amino acids. Trimming cost V 4 bases and J 4 bases; bases outside gene matches: 7. To note about this clone: Its matching antigen is unknown.

Several immunoSEQ 96-well plates shared each subset's DNA, each plate a replicate. Generated by immunoSEQ multiplex PCR, the TCRdb table keeps only in-frame clones and is missing some. The sample has some 2,100,000 clones; approximately 94% are singletons. The sample consisted of naive CD8+ T cells from PBMCs. The TCR sequence derives from a young man in good health. Some clones in this sample may be carry-over from other donors' samples. The rearrangement joins TRBV19 to TRBJ2-1; the match to TRBD1 covers 7 bases. CDR3: CASSTPWTGYNEQFF. The CDR3 nucleotides read TGTGCCAGTAGTACCCCTTGGACAGGATACAATGAGCAGTTCTTC.